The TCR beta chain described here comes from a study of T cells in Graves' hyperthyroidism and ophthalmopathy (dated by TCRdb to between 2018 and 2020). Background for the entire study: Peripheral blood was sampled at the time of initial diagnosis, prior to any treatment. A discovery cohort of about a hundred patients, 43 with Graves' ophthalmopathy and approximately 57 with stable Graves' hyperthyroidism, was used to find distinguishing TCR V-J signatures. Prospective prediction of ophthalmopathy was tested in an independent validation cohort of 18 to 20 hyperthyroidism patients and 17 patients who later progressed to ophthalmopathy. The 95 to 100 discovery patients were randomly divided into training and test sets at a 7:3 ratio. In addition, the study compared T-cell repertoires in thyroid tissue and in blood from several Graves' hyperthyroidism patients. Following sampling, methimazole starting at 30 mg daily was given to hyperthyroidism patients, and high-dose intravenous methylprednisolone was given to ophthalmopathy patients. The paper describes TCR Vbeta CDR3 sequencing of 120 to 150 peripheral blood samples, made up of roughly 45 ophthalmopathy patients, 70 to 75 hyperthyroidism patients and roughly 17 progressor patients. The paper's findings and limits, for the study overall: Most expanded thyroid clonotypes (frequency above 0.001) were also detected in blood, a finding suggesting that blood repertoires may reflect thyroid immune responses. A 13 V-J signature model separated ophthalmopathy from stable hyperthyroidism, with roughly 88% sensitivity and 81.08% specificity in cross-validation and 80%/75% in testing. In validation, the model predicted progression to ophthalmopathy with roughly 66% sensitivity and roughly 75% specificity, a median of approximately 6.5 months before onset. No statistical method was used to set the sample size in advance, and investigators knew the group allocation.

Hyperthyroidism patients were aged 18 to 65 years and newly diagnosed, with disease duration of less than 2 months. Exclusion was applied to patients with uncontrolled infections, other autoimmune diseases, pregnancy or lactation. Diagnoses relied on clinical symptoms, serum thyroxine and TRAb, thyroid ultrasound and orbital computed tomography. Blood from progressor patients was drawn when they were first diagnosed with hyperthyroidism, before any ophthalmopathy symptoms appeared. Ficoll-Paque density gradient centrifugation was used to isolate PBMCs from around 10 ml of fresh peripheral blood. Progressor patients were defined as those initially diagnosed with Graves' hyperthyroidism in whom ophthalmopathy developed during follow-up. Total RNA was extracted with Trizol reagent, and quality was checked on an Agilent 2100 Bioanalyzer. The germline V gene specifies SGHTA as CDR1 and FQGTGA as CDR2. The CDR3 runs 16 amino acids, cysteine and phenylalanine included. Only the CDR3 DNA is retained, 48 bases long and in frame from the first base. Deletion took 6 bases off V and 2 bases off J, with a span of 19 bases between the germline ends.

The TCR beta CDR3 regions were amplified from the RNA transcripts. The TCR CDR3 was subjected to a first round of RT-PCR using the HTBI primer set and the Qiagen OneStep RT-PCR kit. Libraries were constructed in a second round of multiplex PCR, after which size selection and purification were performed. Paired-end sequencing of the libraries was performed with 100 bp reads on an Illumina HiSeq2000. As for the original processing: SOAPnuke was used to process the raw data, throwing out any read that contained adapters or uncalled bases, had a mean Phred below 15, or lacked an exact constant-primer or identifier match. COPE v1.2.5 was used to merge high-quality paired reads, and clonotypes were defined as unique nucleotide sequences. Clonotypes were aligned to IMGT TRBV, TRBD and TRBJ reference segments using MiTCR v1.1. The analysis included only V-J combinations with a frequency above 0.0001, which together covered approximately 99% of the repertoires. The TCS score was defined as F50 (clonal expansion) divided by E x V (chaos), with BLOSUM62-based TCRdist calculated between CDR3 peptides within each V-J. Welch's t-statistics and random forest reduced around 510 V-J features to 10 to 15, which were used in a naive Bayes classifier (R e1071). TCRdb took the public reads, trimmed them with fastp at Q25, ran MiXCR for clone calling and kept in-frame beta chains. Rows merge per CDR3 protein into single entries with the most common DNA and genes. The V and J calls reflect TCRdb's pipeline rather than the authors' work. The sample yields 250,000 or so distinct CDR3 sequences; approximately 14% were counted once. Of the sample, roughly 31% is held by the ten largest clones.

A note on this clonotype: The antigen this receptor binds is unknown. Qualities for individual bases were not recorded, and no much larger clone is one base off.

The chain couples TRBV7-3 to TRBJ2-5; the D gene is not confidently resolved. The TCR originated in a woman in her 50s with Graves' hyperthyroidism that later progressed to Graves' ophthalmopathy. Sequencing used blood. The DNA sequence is TGTGCCAGCAGTTTCTCTGACGGAGCAGCTCAAGAGACCCAGTACTTC. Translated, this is CASSFSDGAAQETQYF.